Given below is one TCR beta chain in context. The antigen is not known. Per the original methods: The study built a papillary thyroid cancer distant-metastasis classifier from CDR3 differences across clinicopathological groups. TCRdb reassembled clones from the PCR reads with MiXCR. The V and J calls follow TCRdb's processing rather than the paper's. This table holds about 27,000 clones, roughly 15% found once. Germline values: CDR1 MNHNS, CDR2 SASEGT. V lost 9 bases, J lost 8 bases, and 17 bases lay in between. The CDR3 has 13 amino acids. All patients reached thyroid surgery having received no treatment beforehand. This sample is part of a study of metastatic and nonmetastatic thyroid tumors. General study results and limits: When malignant thyroid tumors were compared with benign nodules, TCR beta diversity was reportedly significantly higher in the malignant tumors. This held in both blood and tumor samples.

The V and J genes are TRBV6-1 and TRBJ2-1; D is perhaps TRBD2 (7 bases). The clonotype originates from a male donor with papillary thyroid cancer or a benign thyroid nodule (not recorded which). Some clones in this sample may be carry-over from other donors' samples. Sequenced sample: blood. This CDR3 is CARGPPGGDEQFF. The CDR3 DNA reads TGTGCCAGAGGGCCGCCGGGGGGCGATGAGCAGTTCTTC.